This T cell receptor (beta chain) comes out of a study of T-cell reconstitution after alpha-beta-depleted transplantation in children (dated by TCRdb to about 2016). Context from the whole study: T-cell immune reconstitution after TCRalphabeta/CD19-depleted allogeneic hematopoietic cell transplantation in children was quantitatively tracked in the study by means of TCR repertoire profiling.

What the treatment or condition label conveys for this sample: allogeneic hematopoietic cell transplantation with graft depleted of TCRalphabeta T cells and CD19 B cells. The transplant recipients were children given TCRalphabeta/CD19-depleted allogeneic hematopoietic cell grafts. This clonotype has just a few counts. It has no known antigen specificity. Nothing much larger sits one base from this clone, and base qualities are not available. Here is what the overall study found, with its caveats: About two months after transplant, the apparently early recovery of alphabetaT-cell counts reportedly depended on just several hundred clones that had expanded rapidly and came from non-depleted graft cells. The high TCRbeta diversity at day 60 in some patients was ascribed to recipient T cells and intrathymic progenitors that had survived conditioning. Over the following months the frequencies of hyperexpanded clones went down, and after one year T-cell counts and TCRbeta diversity were mostly credited to newly produced T cells.

V loses 5 bases, J loses 5 bases, and the germline ends lie 12 bases apart. The germline V gene sets CDR1 to MNHNS and CDR2 to SASEGT. The cysteine opens and the phenylalanine closes a CDR3 of 13 amino acids. CDR3 DNA only is kept here, 39 bases in frame from base 1. Library preparation was by PCR. The sequencer was an Illumina HiSeq 2500. TCR libraries were prepared with molecular barcoding, using unique molecular identifiers to normalize TCRbeta repertoire quantification. TCRdb passed the public sequencing reads through fastp at Q25 and MiXCR, retaining productive beta sequences. Each entry merges the rows of one CDR3 protein and shows their most common DNA and genes. The sample profile shows approximately 190,000 distinct CDR3 sequences; about 8.2% of them were found once. The biggest ten clones account for about a third of the sample.

The rearranged segments are TRBV6-1 and TRBJ2-5; possibly the D gene is TRBD2, per 6 matching bases. The sequences come from PBMCs, mostly from graft donor cells, collected 360 days after TCRalphabeta/CD19-depleted stem cell transplant. The sequence was collected from a male patient aged 2 to 10 who had a stem cell transplant for acute myeloid leukemia, so the T cells may come from the graft donor. The CDR3 region reads CASSIGGGETQYF. The nucleotide sequence reads as follows: TGTGCCAGCAGTATAGGAGGAGGGGAGACCCAGTACTTC.